The 10 T cell receptor beta chains given below trace back to one sample, sequenced in a study of T cell repertoires in cytomegalovirus infection. Antigens of these TCRs are unknown. TCRdb reprocessed the reads with MiXCR, giving one entry per CDR3 protein. This repertoire shows 250,000 to 400,000 distinct CDR3 sequences, 20% to 25% found once; its top ten account for about 14%. The material was cultured PBMCs, obtained from culture after CMV antigen stimulation. Source of these receptors: a human donor in good health (CMV status not recorded). Some clones in this sample may be carry-over from other donors' samples.

This rearrangement joins TRBV2 to TRBJ2-4; D is uncertain. CDR1 and CDR2 (germline): SNHLY, FYNNEI. CDR3 length equals 15 residues. V was shortened by 10 bases and J by 0 bases, with 16 bases between the two germline ends. CDR3 sequence (DNA): TGTGCCACCGCTGAAGCGATACTAGCCAAAAACATTCAGTACTTC. Translating gives CATAEAILAKNIQYF.

The chain links TRBV29-1 to TRBJ2-1, with 10 bases lining up with TRBD2. The junction had 13 bases not matched to a gene; V was cut back by 7 bases and J by 13 bases. CDR3 length equals 13 residues. The germline CDR1 and CDR2 sequences are SQVTM and ANQGSEA. The CDR3: CSAGLAESGAQFF. In DNA form, the CDR3 reads TGCAGCGCCGGACTAGCGGAGTCTGGGGCCCAGTTCTTC.

This clonotype came up a few times. This sequence joins TRBV6-2 or TRBV6-3 and TRBJ1-5, with D unresolved. Germline CDR1 is MNHEY and CDR2 is SVGEGT. The CDR3 consists of 15 residues. V lost 1 base and J 3 bases, leaving 10 bases between the germline ends. CDR3 region: CASSYFEGFNQPQHF. The DNA of the CDR3 is TGTGCCAGCAGTTACTTCGAGGGTTTCAATCAGCCCCAGCATTTT.

This clonotype was observed a few times. This rearrangement joins TRBV20-1 to TRBJ1-6; TRBD1 agrees at 9 bases. The CDR3 extends over 15 amino acids. The trim removed 0 bases at V and 7 bases at J, leaving 4 bases unmatched. Germline CDR1 is DFQATT and CDR2 is SNEGSKA (reference sequence). The CDR3 spells CSARDQGQGNSPLHF. In DNA, the CDR3 is TGCAGTGCTAGAGATCAAGGACAGGGGAATTCACCCCTCCACTTT.

This clonotype has ten or more counts. The chain joins TRBV7-2 to TRBJ1-1, with D unclear. From germline, CDR1 is SGHTA and CDR2 FQGNSA. This CDR3 spans 16 amino acids. Trimming left V 3 bases short and J 0 bases short, with 14 bases between. The CDR3 sequence is CASSFLGGIMNTEAFF. CDR3 DNA: TGTGCCAGCAGCTTTCTAGGTGGGATTATGAACACTGAAGCTTTCTTT.

The J gene is TRBJ1-1, the V gene TRBV25-1; D remains unclear. V lost 6 bases to trimming and J lost 6 bases, with 17 bases between them. Germline values: CDR1 MGHDK, CDR2 SYGVNS. This CDR3 has 14 residues. CDR3 region: CASSGIGGWAEAFF. The CDR3 region has the DNA TGTGCCAGCAGCGGAATTGGTGGATGGGCTGAAGCTTTCTTT.

In this sample, this clonotype turned up a few times. The rearrangement uses TRBV6-1 and TRBJ2-7; 9 bases fit TRBD1. Germline V gene sequence: CDR1 MNHNS, CDR2 SASEGT. Trimming removed 10 bases from V and 6 bases from J; junction bases left unmatched: 13. This CDR3 is 14 amino acids long. CDR3 coding DNA: TGTGCCACCCTACAGGGGGCGATAACTTCCGAGCAGTACGTC. This sequence encodes CATLQGAITSEQYV.

The V and J genes are TRBV11-3 and TRBJ2-1, with TRBD2 matching 8 bases. With V trimmed by 0 bases and J by 8 bases, 9 bases remained unmatched. Looked up from germline, CDR1 is SGHNT and CDR2 is YENEEA. The CDR3 totals 16 residues. The DNA for the CDR3 is TGTGCCAGCAGCTTAGATCCGAGCGGGAGCGGCGATGAGCAGTTCTTC. Its protein is CASSLDPSGSGDEQFF. Variable domain in full (rest from reference TRBV11-3 and TRBJ2-1): EAGVVQSPRYKIIEKKQPVAFWCNPISGHNTLYWYLQNLGQGPELLIRYENEEAVDDSQLPKDRFSAERLKGVDSTLKIQPAELGDSAVYLCASSLDPSGSGDEQFFGPGTRLTVL.

This clonotype has more than one count but fewer than ten. V and J are TRBV20-1 and TRBJ2-1; D is perhaps TRBD1 or TRBD2 (5 bases each). V lost 0 bases to trimming and J lost 0 bases, with 12 bases between them. The germline V gene encodes CDR1 DFQATT and CDR2 SNEGSKA (reference sequence). This CDR3 has 16 residues. The CDR3 sequence: CSARDRGVSSYNEQFF. Here the CDR3 DNA reads TGCAGTGCTAGAGATCGGGGCGTGAGCTCCTACAATGAGCAGTTCTTC.

Worth noting for this clonotype: The conserved closing phenylalanine or tryptophan is absent in this CDR3, likely reflecting a read error. The DNA is left out, because the CDR3 cannot be placed on it with certainty; the CDR3 is given as TCRdb lists it. The chain uses TRBV28 and TRBJ2-7; the DNA was not compared with TRBD1, the D call given in the table. Germline assignment: CDR1 MDHEN and CDR2 SYDVKM. The length of the CDR3 is 15 amino acids, counting both ends. Here the CDR3 reads CASSLGQVGTSDSNY.